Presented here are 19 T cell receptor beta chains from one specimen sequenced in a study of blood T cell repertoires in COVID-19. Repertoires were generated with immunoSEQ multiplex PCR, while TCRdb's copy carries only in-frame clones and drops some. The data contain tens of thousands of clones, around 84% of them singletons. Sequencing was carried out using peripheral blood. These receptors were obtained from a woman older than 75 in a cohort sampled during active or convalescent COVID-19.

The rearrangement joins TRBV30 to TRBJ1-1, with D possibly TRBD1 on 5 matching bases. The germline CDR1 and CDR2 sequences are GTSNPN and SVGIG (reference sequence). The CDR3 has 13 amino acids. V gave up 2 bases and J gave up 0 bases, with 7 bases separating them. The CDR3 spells CAWSPRVNTEAFF. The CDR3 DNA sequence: TGTGCCTGGAGTCCCAGGGTGAACACTGAAGCTTTCTTT. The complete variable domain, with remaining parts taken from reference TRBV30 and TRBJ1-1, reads SQTIHQWPATLVQPVGSPLSLECTVEGTSNPNLYWYRQAAGRGLQLLFYSVGIGQISSEVPQNLSASRPQDRQFILSSKKLLLSDSGFYLCAWSPRVNTEAFFGQGTRLTVV.

CDR3 coding DNA: TGCGCCAGCAGCCACAGGGGCGCAAGAAACATTCAGTACTTC. This encodes CASSHRGARNIQYF. The chain combines TRBV5-1 with TRBJ2-4; TRBD1 aligns across 7 bases. CDR3 length equals 14 residues. The ends lost 4 bases at V and 6 bases at J; junction bases unmatched: 7. Germline CDR1 is SGHRS and CDR2 is YFSETQ.

CDR3 coding DNA: TGTGCCACCAGCAGAGGAGGGAACGACTATGGCTACACCTTC. As protein: CATSRGGNDYGYTF. This chain connects TRBV15 to TRBJ1-2; D unclear. V lost 1 base, J lost 3 bases, and 9 bases lay in between. Germline V lookup: CDR1 LNHNV, CDR2 YYDKDF (reference sequence). The CDR3 loop spans 14 amino acids.

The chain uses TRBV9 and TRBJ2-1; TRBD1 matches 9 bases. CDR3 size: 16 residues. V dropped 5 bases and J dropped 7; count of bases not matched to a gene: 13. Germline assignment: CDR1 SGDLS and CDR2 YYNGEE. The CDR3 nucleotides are TGTGCCAGCAGTCAAGCTTCCGGGACAGGGAGGAATGAGCAGTTCTTC. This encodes CASSQASGTGRNEQFF.

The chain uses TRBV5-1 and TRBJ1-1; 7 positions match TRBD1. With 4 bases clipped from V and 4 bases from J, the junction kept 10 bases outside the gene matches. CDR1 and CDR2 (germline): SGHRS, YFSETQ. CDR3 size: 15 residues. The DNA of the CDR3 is TGCGCCAGCAGCCCACGACAGGGAGAAGGCACTGAAGCTTTCTTT. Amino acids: CASSPRQGEGTEAFF.

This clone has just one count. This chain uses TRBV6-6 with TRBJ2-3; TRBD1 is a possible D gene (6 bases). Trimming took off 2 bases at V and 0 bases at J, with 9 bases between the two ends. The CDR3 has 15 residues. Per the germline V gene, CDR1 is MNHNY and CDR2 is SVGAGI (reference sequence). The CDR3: CASSYRTGSTDTQYF. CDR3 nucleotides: TGTGCCAGCAGTTACCGAACAGGGAGCACAGATACGCAGTATTTT.

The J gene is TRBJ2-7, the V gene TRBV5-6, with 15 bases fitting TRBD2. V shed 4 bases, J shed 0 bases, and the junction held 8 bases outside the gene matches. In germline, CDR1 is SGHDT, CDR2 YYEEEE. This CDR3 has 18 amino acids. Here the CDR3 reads CASSAGLAGGVGSYEQYV. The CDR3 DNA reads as TGTGCCAGCAGCGCCGGACTAGCGGGAGGGGTAGGCTCCTACGAGCAGTACGTC.

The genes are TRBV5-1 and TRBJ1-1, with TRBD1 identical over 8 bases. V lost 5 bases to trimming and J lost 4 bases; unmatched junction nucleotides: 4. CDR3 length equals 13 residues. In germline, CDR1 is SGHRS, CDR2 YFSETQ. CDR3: CASRHRGFTEAFF. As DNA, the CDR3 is TGCGCCAGCAGGCACAGGGGGTTCACTGAAGCTTTCTTT.

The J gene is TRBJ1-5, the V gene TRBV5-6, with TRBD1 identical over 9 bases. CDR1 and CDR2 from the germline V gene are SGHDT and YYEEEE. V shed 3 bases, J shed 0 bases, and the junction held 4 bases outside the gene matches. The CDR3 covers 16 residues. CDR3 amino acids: CASSSGTGFSNQPQHF. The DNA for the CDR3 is TGTGCCAGCAGCTCCGGGACAGGGTTTAGCAATCAGCCCCAGCATTTT.

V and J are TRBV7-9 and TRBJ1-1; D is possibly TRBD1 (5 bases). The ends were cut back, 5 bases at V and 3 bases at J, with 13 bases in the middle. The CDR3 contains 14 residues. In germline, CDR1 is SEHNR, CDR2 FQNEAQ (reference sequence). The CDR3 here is CASSPPGEYTEAFF. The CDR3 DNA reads TGTGCCAGCAGCCCCCCGGGGGAGTACACTGAAGCTTTCTTT.

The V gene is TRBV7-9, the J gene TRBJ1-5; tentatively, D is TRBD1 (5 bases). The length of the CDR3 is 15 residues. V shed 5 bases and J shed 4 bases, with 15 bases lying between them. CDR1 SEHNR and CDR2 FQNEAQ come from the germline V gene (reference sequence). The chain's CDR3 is CASSPGPSGNQPQHF. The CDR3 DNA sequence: TGTGCCAGCAGCCCCGGGCCATCAGGGAATCAGCCCCAGCATTTT.

CDR3 nucleotides: TGTGCCAGCAGCTTAGCGCAGGGCCAGGGTTATCCCCAGCATTTT. Protein: CASSLAQGQGYPQHF. This chain joins TRBV7-8 and TRBJ1-5; D possibly corresponds to TRBD1 (5 bases). Trimming removed 0 bases from V and 10 bases from J, with 16 bases in between. The CDR3 is 15 residues long. Germline lookup yields CDR1 SGHVS and CDR2 FQNEAQ.

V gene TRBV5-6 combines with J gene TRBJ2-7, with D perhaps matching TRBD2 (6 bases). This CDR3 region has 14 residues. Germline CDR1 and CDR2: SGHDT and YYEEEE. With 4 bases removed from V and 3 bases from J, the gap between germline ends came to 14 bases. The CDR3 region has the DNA TGTGCCAGCAGCCCACAGTATAGCGGCTACGAGCAGTACTTC. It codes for CASSPQYSGYEQYF.

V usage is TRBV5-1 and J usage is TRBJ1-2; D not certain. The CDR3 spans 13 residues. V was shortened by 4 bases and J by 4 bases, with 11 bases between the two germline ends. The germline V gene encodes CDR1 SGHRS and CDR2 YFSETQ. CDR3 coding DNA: TGCGCCAGCAGCCTTGACTCTCGCTATGGCTACACCTTC. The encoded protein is CASSLDSRYGYTF.

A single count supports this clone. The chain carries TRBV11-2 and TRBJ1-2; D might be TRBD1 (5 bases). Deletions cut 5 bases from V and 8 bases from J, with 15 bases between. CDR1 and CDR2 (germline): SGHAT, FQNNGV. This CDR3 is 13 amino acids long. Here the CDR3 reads CASSGGTRSGYTF. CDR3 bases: TGTGCCAGCAGCGGAGGGACCCGTTCGGGCTACACCTTC.

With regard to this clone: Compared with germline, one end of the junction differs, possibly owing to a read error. This CDR3 reads CASSLGVGGSIETQYF. Here the CDR3 DNA reads TGTGCTAGCAGCTTAGGTGTTGGCGGCTCAATAGAGACCCAGTACTTC. The chain employs TRBV7-7 and TRBJ2-5, with D unclear. Per germline, CDR1 SSHAT and CDR2 FNYEAQ (reference sequence). The CDR3 is 16 residues long.

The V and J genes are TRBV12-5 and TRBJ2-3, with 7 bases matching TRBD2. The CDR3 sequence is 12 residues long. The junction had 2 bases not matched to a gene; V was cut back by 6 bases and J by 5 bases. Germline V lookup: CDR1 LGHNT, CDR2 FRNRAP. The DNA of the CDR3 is TGTGCTAGTGGACCTAGCGGAGATACGCAGTATTTT. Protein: CASGPSGDTQYF.

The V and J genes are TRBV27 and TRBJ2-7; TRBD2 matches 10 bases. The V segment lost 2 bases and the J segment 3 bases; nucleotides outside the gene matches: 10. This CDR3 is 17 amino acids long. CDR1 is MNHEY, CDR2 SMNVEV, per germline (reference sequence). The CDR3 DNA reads TGTGCCAGCAGTTTAGGGACTAGCGCTAAACGGTACTACGAGCAGTACTTC. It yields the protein CASSLGTSAKRYYEQYF.

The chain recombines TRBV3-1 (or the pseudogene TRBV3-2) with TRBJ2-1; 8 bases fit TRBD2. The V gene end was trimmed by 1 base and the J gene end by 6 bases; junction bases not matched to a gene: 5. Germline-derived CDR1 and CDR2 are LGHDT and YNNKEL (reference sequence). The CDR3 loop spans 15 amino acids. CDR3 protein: CASSQAGGPRNEQFF. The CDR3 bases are TGTGCCAGCAGCCAAGCGGGAGGGCCCCGCAATGAGCAGTTCTTC.